The rows below give T cell receptor beta chains drawn from one sample of a study of control samples from healthy donors and cancer patients. Clones were read by immunoSEQ multiplex PCR, and TCRdb kept only the in-frame ones, dropping some. The table shows about 140,000 clones, with roughly 92% occurring only once. Specimen: blood. The source is a man between 25 and 39 years old in good health. Each CDR3 is given with its conserved first and last residue. D genes are given only for firm matches. Only part of the rows carry a size: once, few, many, or a class if the clone is expanded.

J gene: TRBJ2-1; clone size: -; D gene: -; V gene: TRBV4-1; CDR3 DNA: TGCGCCAGCAGCCAAGATCAGAGACATAAGCAGTTCTTC; CDR3 protein: CASSQDQRHKQFF
J gene: TRBJ2-1; clone size: -; D gene: TRBD2; V gene: TRBV5-1; CDR3 DNA: TGCGCCAGCAGCGCACCCCGACTAGCGGAGACGCACAATGAGCAGTTCTTC; CDR3 protein: CASSAPRLAETHNEQFF
J gene: TRBJ1-3; clone size: -; D gene: TRBD1; V gene: TRBV7-9; CDR3 DNA: TGTGCCAGCAGCTTAGGGACAGGGGGCGACCCCTTTGGAAACACCATATATTTT; CDR3 protein: CASSLGTGGDPFGNTIYF
J gene: TRBJ1-6; clone size: -; D gene: -; V gene: TRBV6-6; CDR3 DNA: TGTGCCACCTCCGAGTGGGGAAATTCACCCCTCCACTTT; CDR3 protein: CATSEWGNSPLHF
J gene: TRBJ1-1; clone size: -; D gene: -; V gene: TRBV6-5; CDR3 DNA: TGTGCCAGCACCTCGAGGAATAGGGGAGCTTTCTTT; CDR3 protein: CASTSRNRGAFF
J gene: TRBJ1-1; clone size: -; D gene: TRBD1; V gene: TRBV29-1; CDR3 DNA: TGCAGCGTTGAAGATATTTGGTGTGGGGACAGGGGGCGCGGAGCTTTCTTT; CDR3 protein: CSVEDIWCGDRGRGAFF
J gene: TRBJ2-3; clone size: -; D gene: TRBD2; V gene: TRBV3-1/TRBV3-2; CDR3 DNA: TGTGCCAGCAGCCGTAGCGGGAGAAGGGATACGCAGTATTTT; CDR3 protein: CASSRSGRRDTQYF
J gene: TRBJ1-2; clone size: -; D gene: -; V gene: TRBV30; CDR3 DNA: TGTGCCTGGAGCCTTGGGGTGAGGGAGGGCTACACCTTC; CDR3 protein: CAWSLGVREGYTF
J gene: TRBJ2-2; clone size: -; D gene: TRBD2; V gene: TRBV7-9; CDR3 DNA: TGTGCCAGCAGCTTATTGGTACTAGCGGGCAACACCGGGGAGCTGTTTTTT; CDR3 protein: CASSLLVLAGNTGELFF
J gene: TRBJ1-3; clone size: -; D gene: TRBD1; V gene: TRBV28; CDR3 DNA: TGTGCCAGCAGCCCCTCGGACAGGGCCGTTAGGGGAAACACCATATATTTT; CDR3 protein: CASSPSDRAVRGNTIYF
J gene: TRBJ2-1; clone size: -; D gene: -; V gene: TRBV11-3; CDR3 DNA: TGTGCCAGCAGGCCGTCGGGGAGCTCCTACAATGAGCAGTTCTTC; CDR3 protein: CASRPSGSSYNEQFF
J gene: TRBJ1-2; clone size: -; D gene: TRBD1; V gene: TRBV6-6; CDR3 DNA: TGTGCCAGCAGTGACAGGGGGCCTGACTATGGCTACACCTTC; CDR3 protein: CASSDRGPDYGYTF
J gene: TRBJ1-5; clone size: -; D gene: TRBD1; V gene: TRBV28; CDR3 DNA: TGTGCCAGCAGGGATTCCTCGGGACAGGCGATCAATCAGCCCCAGCATTTT; CDR3 protein: CASRDSSGQAINQPQHF
J gene: TRBJ2-2; clone size: -; D gene: -; V gene: TRBV5-5; CDR3 DNA: TGTGCCAGCAGCTTGGGGTCGGGAGCCTATGAGCTGTTTTTT; CDR3 protein: CASSLGSGAYELFF
J gene: TRBJ2-1; clone size: -; D gene: TRBD2; V gene: TRBV4-2; CDR3 DNA: TGTGCCAGCAGCCAAGAAACTAGCGGGGGTTACAATGAGCAGTTCTTC; CDR3 protein: CASSQETSGGYNEQFF
J gene: TRBJ2-1; clone size: -; D gene: TRBD2; V gene: TRBV11-3; CDR3 DNA: TGTGCCAGCAGCTTAAATAGCGGGAACTCCGATGAGCAGTTCTTC; CDR3 protein: CASSLNSGNSDEQFF
J gene: TRBJ2-1; clone size: once; D gene: TRBD2; V gene: TRBV9; CDR3 DNA: TGTGCCAGCAGCGTAGGTAGCGGGCTCCCGAGACTAAACAATGAGCAGTTCTTC; CDR3 protein: CASSVGSGLPRLNNEQFF
J gene: TRBJ1-6; clone size: few; D gene: -; V gene: TRBV10-3; CDR3 DNA: TGTGCCATCAGAGGGACATCAAGTAGTAATTCACCCCTCCACTTT; CDR3 protein: CAIRGTSSSNSPLHF
J gene: TRBJ1-2; clone size: once; D gene: -; V gene: TRBV11-2; CDR3 DNA: TGTGCCAGCAGCTTAGTCTCGGGGAGCGGCTACACCTTC; CDR3 protein: CASSLVSGSGYTF
J gene: TRBJ1-6; clone size: -; D gene: -; V gene: TRBV10-2; CDR3 DNA: TGCGCCAGCAGTGTAAGGGGGAATGATTCACCCCTCCACTTT; CDR3 protein: CASSVRGNDSPLHF
J gene: TRBJ2-7; clone size: -; D gene: TRBD1; V gene: TRBV25-1; CDR3 DNA: TGTGCCAGCAGTGAACCCGGGACAGGGGGCCGGAGCTACGAGCAGTACTTC; CDR3 protein: CASSEPGTGGRSYEQYF
J gene: TRBJ2-3; clone size: -; D gene: -; V gene: TRBV4-1; CDR3 DNA: TGCGCCAGCAGCCAGCTAAGATCTACGCAGTATTTT; CDR3 protein: CASSQLRSTQYF
J gene: TRBJ2-1; clone size: -; D gene: TRBD2; V gene: TRBV2; CDR3 DNA: TGTGCCAGCCGGGCGGGCTTAGCGGGTAGCTCCTACAATGAGCAGTTCTTC; CDR3 protein: CASRAGLAGSSYNEQFF
J gene: TRBJ2-3; clone size: once; D gene: TRBD2; V gene: TRBV7-3; CDR3 DNA: TGTGCCAGCAGCTTACAAGCGGGAGGGAGCACAGATACGCAGTATTTT; CDR3 protein: CASSLQAGGSTDTQYF
J gene: TRBJ2-1; clone size: -; D gene: TRBD2; V gene: TRBV7-3; CDR3 DNA: TGTGCCAGCAGCCGCGGGACTAGCGGGGCTCTTGGGGGTGAGCAGTTCTTC; CDR3 protein: CASSRGTSGALGGEQFF
J gene: TRBJ1-6; clone size: few; D gene: -; V gene: TRBV7-9; CDR3 DNA: TGTGCCAGCAGTCCGCGTACCGGAGATAATTCACCCCTCCACTTT; CDR3 protein: CASSPRTGDNSPLHF
J gene: TRBJ1-2; clone size: -; D gene: -; V gene: TRBV11-2; CDR3 DNA: TGTGCCAGCAGCTTAGGAACAGAAAGCTATGGCTACACCTTC; CDR3 protein: CASSLGTESYGYTF
J gene: TRBJ1-5; clone size: once; D gene: TRBD1; V gene: TRBV28; CDR3 DNA: TGTGCCAGCAGCTCAGGACAGGGAGGTAATCAGCCCCAGCATTTT; CDR3 protein: CASSSGQGGNQPQHF
J gene: TRBJ2-3; clone size: -; D gene: TRBD1; V gene: TRBV6-5; CDR3 DNA: TGTGCCAGCAGTTACGTCGCTGGACAGGGCCCCGATACGCAGTATTTT; CDR3 protein: CASSYVAGQGPDTQYF
J gene: TRBJ1-1; clone size: -; D gene: -; V gene: TRBV30; CDR3 DNA: TGTGCCTGGAGTCGAGTGGGAGGCACTGAAGCTTTCTTT; CDR3 protein: CAWSRVGGTEAFF
J gene: TRBJ2-2; clone size: few; D gene: -; V gene: TRBV6-2/TRBV6-3; CDR3 DNA: TGTGCCAGCAGTACGGATTTTTGGGCTCAGAACACCGGGGAGCTGTTTTTT; CDR3 protein: CASSTDFWAQNTGELFF
J gene: TRBJ2-7; clone size: few; D gene: -; V gene: TRBV5-6; CDR3 DNA: TGTGCCAGCAGCTTGGGTCCGGGGCCCCGGAGGTACGAGCAGTACTTC; CDR3 protein: CASSLGPGPRRYEQYF
J gene: TRBJ2-3; clone size: -; D gene: TRBD2; V gene: TRBV7-8; CDR3 DNA: TGTGCCAGCAGCTTACTAGCGGGAGGGCTAGATACGCAGTATTTT; CDR3 protein: CASSLLAGGLDTQYF
J gene: TRBJ2-1; clone size: -; D gene: -; V gene: TRBV4-1; CDR3 DNA: TGCGCCAGCAGCCAAGCCCCCAATGAGCAGTTCTTC; CDR3 protein: CASSQAPNEQFF
J gene: TRBJ2-6; clone size: -; D gene: TRBD2; V gene: TRBV28; CDR3 DNA: TGTGCCAGCAGTCCCAGGGTAGGCGCGTGGCGGGGGGCCTCTGGGGCCAACGTCCTGACTTTC; CDR3 protein: CASSPRVGAWRGASGANVLTF
J gene: TRBJ2-1; clone size: -; D gene: -; V gene: TRBV9; CDR3 DNA: TGTGCCAGCAGCGTAGGAACTAGCGAAGGGGGGCAGTTCTTC; CDR3 protein: CASSVGTSEGGQFF
J gene: TRBJ2-7; clone size: few; D gene: -; V gene: TRBV27; CDR3 DNA: TGTGCCAGCAGACTTCAACGTAATACCCTCTACGAGCAGTACTTC; CDR3 protein: CASRLQRNTLYEQYF
J gene: TRBJ2-1; clone size: once; D gene: -; V gene: TRBV5-4; CDR3 DNA: TGTGCCAGCAGCCTCCCAGGGGTGAGCTCCTACAATGAGCAGTTCTTC; CDR3 protein: CASSLPGVSSYNEQFF
J gene: TRBJ1-4; clone size: -; D gene: -; V gene: TRBV7-9; CDR3 DNA: TGTGCCAGCAGCTTATACTTATCGTTTCGGGGGAATGAAAAACTGTTTTTT; CDR3 protein: CASSLYLSFRGNEKLFF
J gene: TRBJ2-1; clone size: -; D gene: TRBD2; V gene: TRBV18; CDR3 DNA: TGTGCCAGCTCACCACTTGTAGCGGGAGGCACTAGCTCCTACAATGAGCAGTTCTTC; CDR3 protein: CASSPLVAGGTSSYNEQFF